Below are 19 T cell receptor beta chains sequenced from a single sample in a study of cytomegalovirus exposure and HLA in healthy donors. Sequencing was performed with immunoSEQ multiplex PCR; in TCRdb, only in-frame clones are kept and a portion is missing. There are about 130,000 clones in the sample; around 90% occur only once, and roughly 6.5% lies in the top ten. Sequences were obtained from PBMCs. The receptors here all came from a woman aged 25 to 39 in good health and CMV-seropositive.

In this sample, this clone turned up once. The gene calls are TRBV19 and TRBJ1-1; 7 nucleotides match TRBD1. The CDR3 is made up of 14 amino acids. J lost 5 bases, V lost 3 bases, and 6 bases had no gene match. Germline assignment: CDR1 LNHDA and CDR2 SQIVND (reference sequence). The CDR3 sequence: CASSILARGTEAFF. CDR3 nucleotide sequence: TGTGCCAGTAGTATCTTGGCCAGGGGGACTGAAGCTTTCTTT.

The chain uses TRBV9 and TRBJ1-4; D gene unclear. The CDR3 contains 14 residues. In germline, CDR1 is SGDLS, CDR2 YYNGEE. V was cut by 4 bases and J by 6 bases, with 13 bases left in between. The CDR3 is CASSTSEDYEKLFF. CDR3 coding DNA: TGTGCCAGCAGCACCTCGGAAGACTATGAAAAACTGTTTTTT.

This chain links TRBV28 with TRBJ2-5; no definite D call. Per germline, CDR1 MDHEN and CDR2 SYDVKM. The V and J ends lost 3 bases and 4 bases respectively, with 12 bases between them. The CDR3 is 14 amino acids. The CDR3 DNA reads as TGTGCCAGCAGTTTCCTGTGGGCGAGAGAGACCCAGTACTTC. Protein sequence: CASSFLWARETQYF.

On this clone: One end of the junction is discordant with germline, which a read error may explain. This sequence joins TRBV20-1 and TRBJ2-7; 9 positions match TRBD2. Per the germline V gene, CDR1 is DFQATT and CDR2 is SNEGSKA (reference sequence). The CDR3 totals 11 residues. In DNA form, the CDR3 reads TGCAGTGCTAGTATCCGGACTAGCGTCAACTTC. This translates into CSASIRTSVNF.

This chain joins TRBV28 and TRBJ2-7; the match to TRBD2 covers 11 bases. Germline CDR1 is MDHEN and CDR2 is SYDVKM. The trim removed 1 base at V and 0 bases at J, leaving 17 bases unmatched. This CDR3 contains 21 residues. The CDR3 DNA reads TGTGCCAGCAGTTTATCGGGGTTTCAGCCGCGGGGGACTAGCGGCTCCTACGAGCAGTACTTC. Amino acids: CASSLSGFQPRGTSGSYEQYF.

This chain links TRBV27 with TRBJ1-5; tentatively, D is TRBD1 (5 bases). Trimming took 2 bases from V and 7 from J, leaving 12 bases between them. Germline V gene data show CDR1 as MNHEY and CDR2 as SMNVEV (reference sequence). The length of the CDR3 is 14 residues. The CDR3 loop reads CASSLAAGRQPQHF. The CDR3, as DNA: TGTGCCAGCAGTTTAGCGGCAGGGAGGCAGCCCCAGCATTTT.

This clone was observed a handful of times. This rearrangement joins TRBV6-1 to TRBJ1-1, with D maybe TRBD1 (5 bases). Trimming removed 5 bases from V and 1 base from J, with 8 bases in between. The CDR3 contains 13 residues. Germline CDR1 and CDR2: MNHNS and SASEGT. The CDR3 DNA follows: TGTGCCAGCAGTCTACAGGCGAACACTGAAGCTTTCTTT. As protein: CASSLQANTEAFF.

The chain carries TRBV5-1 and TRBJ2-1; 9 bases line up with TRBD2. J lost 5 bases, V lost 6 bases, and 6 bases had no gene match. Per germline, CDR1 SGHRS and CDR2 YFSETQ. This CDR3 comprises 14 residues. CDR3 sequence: CASTRVAGDNEQFF. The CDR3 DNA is TGCGCCAGCACTCGGGTAGCGGGGGACAATGAGCAGTTCTTC. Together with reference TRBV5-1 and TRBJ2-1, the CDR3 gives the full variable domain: KAGVTQTPRYLIKTRGQQVTLSCSPISGHRSVSWYQQTPGQGLQFLFEYFSETQRNKGNFPGRFSGRQFSNSRSEMNVSTLELGDSALYLCASTRVAGDNEQFFGPGTRLTVL.

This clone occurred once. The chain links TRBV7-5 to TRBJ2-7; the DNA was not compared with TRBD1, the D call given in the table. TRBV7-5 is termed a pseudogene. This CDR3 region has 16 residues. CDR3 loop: CVRSPCRQGRGHEQYF. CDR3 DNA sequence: TGTGTCAGAAGCCCATGTCGACAGGGAAGAGGGCACGAGCAGTACTTC.

The CDR3, as DNA: TGCGCCACCTCAGGGGAGGGACGGTCAGATACGCAGTATTTT. Protein product: CATSGEGRSDTQYF. The rearrangement links TRBV5-1 to TRBJ2-3; the D gene is possibly TRBD2 (7 bases). Germline CDR1 and CDR2: SGHRS and YFSETQ. Trimming took 9 bases from V and 4 from J, leaving 18 bases between them. This CDR3 comprises 14 residues. Full variable domain (rest looked up from reference TRBV5-1 and TRBJ2-3): KAGVTQTPRYLIKTRGQQVTLSCSPISGHRSVSWYQQTPGQGLQFLFEYFSETQRNKGNFPGRFSGRQFSNSRSEMNVSTLELGDSALYLCATSGEGRSDTQYFGPGTRLTVL.

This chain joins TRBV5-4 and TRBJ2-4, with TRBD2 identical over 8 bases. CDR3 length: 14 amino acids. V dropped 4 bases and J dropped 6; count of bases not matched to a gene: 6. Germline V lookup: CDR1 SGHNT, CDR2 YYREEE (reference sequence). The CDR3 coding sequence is TGTGCCAGCAGCATACTAGCGGAGTTAAACATTCAGTACTTC. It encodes CASSILAELNIQYF.

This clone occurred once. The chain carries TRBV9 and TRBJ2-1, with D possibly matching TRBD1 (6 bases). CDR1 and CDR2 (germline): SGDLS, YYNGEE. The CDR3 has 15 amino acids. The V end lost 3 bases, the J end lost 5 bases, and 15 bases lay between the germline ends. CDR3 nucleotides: TGTGCCAGCAGCGGGGGGCAGGGTACCCACAATGAGCAGTTCTTC. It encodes CASSGGQGTHNEQFF.

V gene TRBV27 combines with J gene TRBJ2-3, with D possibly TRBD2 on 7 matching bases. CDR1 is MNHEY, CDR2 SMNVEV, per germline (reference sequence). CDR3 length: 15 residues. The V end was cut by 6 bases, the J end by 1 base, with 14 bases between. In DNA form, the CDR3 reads TGTGCCAGCAGGGGAGGAGGGGGGGGCACAGATACGCAGTATTTT. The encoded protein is CASRGGGGGTDTQYF.

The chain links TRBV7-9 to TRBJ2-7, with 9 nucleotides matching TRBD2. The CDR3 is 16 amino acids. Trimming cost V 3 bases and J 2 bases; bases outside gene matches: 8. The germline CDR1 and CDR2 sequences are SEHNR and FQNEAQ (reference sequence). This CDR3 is CASSFRSGSPPYEQYF. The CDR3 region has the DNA TGTGCCAGCAGCTTCCGTAGCGGGAGCCCACCCTACGAGCAGTACTTC.

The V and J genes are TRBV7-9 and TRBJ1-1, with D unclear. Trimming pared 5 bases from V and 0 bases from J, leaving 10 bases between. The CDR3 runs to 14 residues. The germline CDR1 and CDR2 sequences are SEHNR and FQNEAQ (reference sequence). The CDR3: CASSNRVLNTEAFF. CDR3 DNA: TGTGCCAGCAGCAATCGGGTCTTGAACACTGAAGCTTTCTTT.

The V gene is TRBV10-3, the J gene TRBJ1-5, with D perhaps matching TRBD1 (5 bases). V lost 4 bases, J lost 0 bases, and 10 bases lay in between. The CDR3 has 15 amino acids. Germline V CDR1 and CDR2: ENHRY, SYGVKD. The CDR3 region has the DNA TGTGCCATCAGTGCTGGGGGGTATAGCAATCAGCCCCAGCATTTT. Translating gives CAISAGGYSNQPQHF.

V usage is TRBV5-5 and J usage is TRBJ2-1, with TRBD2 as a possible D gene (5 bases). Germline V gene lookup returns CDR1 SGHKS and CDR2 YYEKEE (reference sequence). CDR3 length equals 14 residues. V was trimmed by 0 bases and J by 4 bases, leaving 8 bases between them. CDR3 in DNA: TGTGCCAGCAGCTTGGCCGGACTTTACAATGAGCAGTTCTTC. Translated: CASSLAGLYNEQFF.

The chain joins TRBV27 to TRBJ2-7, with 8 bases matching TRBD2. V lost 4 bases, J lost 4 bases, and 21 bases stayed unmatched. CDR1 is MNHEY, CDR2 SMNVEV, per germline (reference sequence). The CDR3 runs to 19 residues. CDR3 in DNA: TGTGCCAGCAGTTCTCTAGGGGATACTCTAGCGGGTGGCTTATACGAGCAGTACTTC. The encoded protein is CASSSLGDTLAGGLYEQYF.

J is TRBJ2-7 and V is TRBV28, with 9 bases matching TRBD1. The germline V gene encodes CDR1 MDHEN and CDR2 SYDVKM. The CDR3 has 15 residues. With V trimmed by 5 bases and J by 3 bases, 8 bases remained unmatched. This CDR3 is CASSHQGTGLYEQYF. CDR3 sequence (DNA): TGTGCCAGCAGTCACCAGGGGACAGGGCTCTACGAGCAGTACTTC. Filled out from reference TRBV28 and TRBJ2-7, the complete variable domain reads DVKVTQSSRYLVKRTGEKVFLECVQDMDHENMFWYRQDPGLGLRLIYFSYDVKMKEKGDIPEGYSVSREKKERFSLILESASTNQTSMYLCASSHQGTGLYEQYFGPGTRLTVT.